This entry lists 27 T cell receptor beta chains sequenced from one sample in a study of blood T cell repertoires in COVID-19 (dated by TCRdb to 2018 to 2021). The library was made by the immunoSEQ multiplex PCR assay. In its TCRdb copy, this immuneACCESS table keeps in-frame sequences only and misses some clones. Where compared with another copy, unresolved V genes explain less than half of these, and the others have no known cause. The sample table contains a few hundred thousand clones; only one count was recorded for 80% to 90% of them. The ten biggest clones cover more than 0.75% of the sample. Material for sequencing was peripheral blood. These receptors were taken from a young man with acute or convalescent COVID-19.

The chain carries TRBV5-1 and TRBJ2-7, with 9 bases identical to TRBD2. This CDR3 contains 16 residues. With 0 bases clipped from V and 3 bases from J, the junction kept 7 bases outside the gene matches. The germline V gene encodes CDR1 SGHRS and CDR2 YFSETQ. The CDR3 DNA sequence: TGCGCCAGCAGCTTGGAGGTTCGAGCGGGAGGCTACGAGCAGTACTTC. It is translated as CASSLEVRAGGYEQYF. Together with reference TRBV5-1 and TRBJ2-7, the CDR3 gives the full variable domain: KAGVTQTPRYLIKTRGQQVTLSCSPISGHRSVSWYQQTPGQGLQFLFEYFSETQRNKGNFPGRFSGRQFSNSRSEMNVSTLELGDSALYLCASSLEVRAGGYEQYFGPGTRLTVT.

This chain joins TRBV30 and TRBJ2-6; TRBD1 aligns across 8 bases. This CDR3 is 17 amino acids long. Germline assignment: CDR1 GTSNPN and CDR2 SVGIG (reference sequence). With V trimmed by 5 bases and J by 0 bases, 9 bases remained unmatched. The CDR3 here is CAWLSGQGYSGANVLTF. CDR3 in DNA: TGTGCCTGGCTGTCAGGACAGGGCTACTCTGGGGCCAACGTCCTGACTTTC.

This sequence joins TRBV28 and TRBJ2-1; TRBD1 matches 7 bases. Per germline, CDR1 MDHEN and CDR2 SYDVKM. CDR3 length: 14 residues. V lost 3 bases to trimming and J lost 8 bases; unmatched junction nucleotides: 7. The CDR3 is CASSLVNRGHEQFF. CDR3 in DNA: TGTGCCAGCAGTTTGGTGAACAGGGGCCATGAGCAGTTCTTC.

The chain uses TRBV7-2 and TRBJ2-7; no clear D gene. The CDR3 is made up of 15 amino acids. Per germline, CDR1 SGHTA and CDR2 FQGNSA. Trimming removed 2 bases from V and 2 bases from J, with 13 bases in between. This CDR3 reads CASSLRVRPPYEQYF. CDR3 nucleotide sequence: TGTGCCAGCAGCTTACGAGTCAGGCCACCCTACGAGCAGTACTTC.

The chain uses TRBV5-1 and TRBJ1-1, with D perhaps matching TRBD1 (6 bases). Trimming removed 5 bases at V and 5 bases at J, with 22 bases between. The CDR3 contains 16 residues. Germline V gene data show CDR1 as SGHRS and CDR2 as YFSETQ. CDR3: CASRGVSSRGSTEAFF. The CDR3 DNA follows: TGCGCCAGCAGGGGAGTTTCCTCCAGGGGTTCGACTGAAGCTTTCTTT.

V is TRBV18 and J is TRBJ2-7, with D maybe TRBD2 (6 bases). The V end was cut by 0 bases, the J end by 6 bases, with 15 bases between. The length of the CDR3 is 15 residues. CDR1 is KGHSH and CDR2 is LQKENI in the germline V gene. CDR3 DNA sequence: TGTGCCAGCTCACCACCTGGGACTGCAGCTCTCGAGCAGTACTTC. Amino acids: CASSPPGTAALEQYF.

V is TRBV7-8 and J is TRBJ1-5; D might be TRBD1 (6 bases). Germline CDR1 reads SGHVS; CDR2 reads FQNEAQ. The CDR3 consists of 16 residues. V lost 1 base, J lost 5 bases, and 15 bases lay in between. Here the CDR3 reads CASSLVETGPYQPQHF. The CDR3 DNA sequence: TGTGCCAGCAGCTTAGTGGAGACAGGCCCCTATCAGCCCCAGCATTTT.

The V call is TRBV30, the J call TRBJ1-6; 9 bases agree with TRBD1. The length of the CDR3 is 13 residues. J was trimmed by 5 bases and V by 8 bases; bases with no gene match: 4. The germline V gene encodes CDR1 GTSNPN and CDR2 SVGIG (reference sequence). CDR3: CAGQGRNNSPLHF. The CDR3 nucleotides read TGTGCCGGACAGGGGCGGAATAATTCACCCCTCCACTTT.

The chain is built from TRBV7-9 and TRBJ2-5; 10 nucleotides match TRBD2. Germline V CDR1 and CDR2: SEHNR, FQNEAQ (reference sequence). V trimming: 2 bases; J trimming: 2 bases; junction bases outside the gene matches: 5. The CDR3 covers 16 residues. The CDR3 bases are TGTGCCAGCAGCTTAAATGGACTAGCGGTACAAGAGACCCAGTACTTC. Translation gives CASSLNGLAVQETQYF.

This rearrangement joins TRBV28 to TRBJ2-5; 9 positions agree with TRBD2. With V trimmed by 3 bases and J by 5 bases, 13 bases remained unmatched. This CDR3 region has 17 residues. Germline CDR1 is MDHEN and CDR2 is SYDVKM. DNA of the CDR3: TGTGCCAGCAGTTTTATCCCCTCGGCGGGGGGGCCTGAGACCCAGTACTTC. It codes for CASSFIPSAGGPETQYF.

V usage is TRBV25-1 and J usage is TRBJ2-1; TRBD1 aligns across 9 bases. Germline V lookup: CDR1 MGHDK, CDR2 SYGVNS. The CDR3 has 15 residues. Trimming cost V 3 bases and J 9 bases; bases outside gene matches: 9. This chain's CDR3 is CASSEPGQGSGEQFF. CDR3 nucleotides: TGTGCCAGCAGTGAGCCGGGACAGGGCTCCGGTGAGCAGTTCTTC.

The sample holds one count of this clone. The rearrangement links TRBV28 to TRBJ2-7; D is possibly TRBD2 (5 bases). This CDR3 comprises 12 residues. Per the germline V gene, CDR1 is MDHEN and CDR2 is SYDVKM. The V end was cut by 3 bases, the J end by 4 bases, with 7 bases between. The CDR3 bases are TGTGCCAGCAGTTTTCCGGGGTACGAGCAGTACTTC. It encodes CASSFPGYEQYF.

The chain couples TRBV11-2 to TRBJ1-5; 8 positions agree with TRBD1. This CDR3 spans 13 amino acids. V shed 3 bases, J shed 9 bases, and the junction held 4 bases outside the gene matches. The V gene's germline CDR1 is SGHAT and CDR2 FQNNGV. In nucleotides, the CDR3 is TGTGCCAGCAGCTTGGACAGGGATTCGCCCCAGCATTTT. This translates into CASSLDRDSPQHF.

This clone was counted between two and nine times. The V gene is TRBV28, the J gene TRBJ1-1, with TRBD1 matching 8 bases. CDR3 length: 14 amino acids. CDR1 is MDHEN, CDR2 SYDVKM, per germline. The V and J ends lost 4 bases and 2 bases, in that order; junction bases with no gene match: 3. CDR3 in DNA: TGTGCCAGCAGTTGGGACAGGCAAAACACTGAAGCTTTCTTT. It yields the protein CASSWDRQNTEAFF.

The DNA of the CDR3 is TGTGCCAGCAGTGAAGCTAGCGGGATTTCGAGAAATACGCAGTATTTT. Its translation: CASSEASGISRNTQYF. The rearrangement uses TRBV25-1 and TRBJ2-3; TRBD2 agrees at 9 bases. With 2 bases clipped from V and 7 bases from J, the junction kept 10 bases outside the gene matches. The CDR3 loop spans 16 amino acids. Germline V gene sequence: CDR1 MGHDK, CDR2 SYGVNS.

The chain joins TRBV28 to TRBJ1-2, with D perhaps TRBD1 (5 bases). V was trimmed by 3 bases and J by 5 bases, leaving 7 bases between them. This CDR3 contains 12 residues. Germline CDR1 is MDHEN and CDR2 is SYDVKM. The CDR3 spells CASSLPGYGYTF. CDR3 nucleotides: TGTGCCAGCAGTTTGCCAGGGTATGGCTACACCTTC.

The V call is TRBV18, the J call TRBJ2-7; 8 bases line up with TRBD2. This CDR3 spans 15 amino acids. CDR1 and CDR2 from the germline V gene are KGHSH and LQKENI. J gave up 5 bases and V 2 bases, and 8 bases lay outside the gene matches. The CDR3 region has the DNA TGTGCCAGCTCACCAACAGGGACTAGAAGGGACGAGCAGTACTTC. Translating gives CASSPTGTRRDEQYF.

The rearrangement joins TRBV7-2 to TRBJ2-7, with unresolved D. Germline V lookup: CDR1 SGHTA, CDR2 FQGNSA. V lost 2 bases and J lost 2, with 13 bases in between. The CDR3 is made up of 15 amino acids. The CDR3 loop is CASSLRTDRTYEQYF. The CDR3 nucleotides read TGTGCCAGCAGCTTAAGAACAGATCGAACCTACGAGCAGTACTTC.

The chain is built from TRBV7-8 and TRBJ2-7; TRBD2 agrees at 12 bases. CDR3 size: 17 residues. Germline CDR1 reads SGHVS; CDR2 reads FQNEAQ. Trimming took 5 bases from V and 0 from J; bases not matched to a gene: 8. This CDR3 reads CASSPGMTSGSSYEQYF. The CDR3 coding sequence is TGTGCCAGCAGCCCAGGGATGACTAGCGGGAGCTCCTACGAGCAGTACTTC.

This sequence joins TRBV28 and TRBJ1-5, with D possibly matching TRBD1 (6 bases). Germline lookup yields CDR1 MDHEN and CDR2 SYDVKM. V was pared by 6 bases and J by 3 bases, with 12 bases between. The CDR3 is made up of 14 amino acids. CDR3 nucleotides: TGTGCCAGCAGAATGGACAGACTCAATCAGCCCCAGCATTTT. Translated: CASRMDRLNQPQHF.

The V and J genes are TRBV30 and TRBJ1-2; 7 bases match TRBD1. With 2 bases clipped from V and 8 bases from J, the junction kept 8 bases outside the gene matches. This CDR3 spans 13 amino acids. Germline CDR1 reads GTSNPN; CDR2 reads SVGIG (reference sequence). The CDR3 region is CAWSFGQERGYTF. The CDR3 DNA follows: TGTGCCTGGAGTTTCGGACAGGAACGCGGCTACACCTTC.

The CDR3 DNA is TGTGCCAGCAGCTTGGAACCAGCGGAGACCCAGTACTTC. Residues: CASSLEPAETQYF. The chain links TRBV11-2 to TRBJ2-5; no definite D call. Trimming took off 3 bases at V and 5 bases at J, with 10 bases between the two ends. This CDR3 has 13 residues. The germline CDR1 and CDR2 sequences are SGHAT and FQNNGV.

The chain couples TRBV2 to TRBJ2-1; 11 positions match TRBD2. This CDR3 contains 16 residues. Looked up from germline, CDR1 is SNHLY and CDR2 is FYNNEI. V gave up 5 bases and J gave up 2 bases; unmatched junction bases: 5. CDR3 bases: TGTGCCAGCAGTCCCCTAGCGGGGGGCGCCTACAATGAGCAGTTCTTC. This sequence encodes CASSPLAGGAYNEQFF.

This chain connects TRBV6-5 to TRBJ1-2; D is perhaps TRBD1 (5 bases). This CDR3 region has 13 residues. The ends were cut back, 6 bases at V and 7 bases at J, with 15 bases in the middle. Germline CDR1 is MNHEY and CDR2 is SVGAGI. Here the CDR3 DNA reads TGTGCCAGCAGGGACACCTTCCTAGGTGGCTACACCTTC. It codes for CASRDTFLGGYTF.

This sequence joins TRBV19 and TRBJ1-2; D is possibly TRBD1 (5 bases). Trimming pared 6 bases from V and 5 bases from J, leaving 16 bases between. Germline V gene data show CDR1 as LNHDA and CDR2 as SQIVND (reference sequence). The CDR3 is made up of 14 amino acids. For the CDR3, the DNA is TGTGCCAGTAGCCCCTCCTGGGAGGGGTATGGCTACACCTTC. Protein: CASSPSWEGYGYTF.

The sample holds a few counts of this clone. The rearrangement uses TRBV11-1 and TRBJ1-5; 9 bases are shared with TRBD1. Germline values: CDR1 SGHAT, CDR2 FQDESV (reference sequence). J was trimmed by 6 bases and V by 5 bases; bases with no gene match: 5. This CDR3 contains 14 residues. The CDR3 nucleotides read TGTGCCAGCAGCGAGGACAGGGGACTTCAGCCCCAGCATTTT. The encoded protein is CASSEDRGLQPQHF.

V is TRBV28 and J is TRBJ1-5; no firm D call. The ends were cut back, 1 base at V and 0 bases at J, with 16 bases in the middle. The CDR3 has 18 residues. Germline assignment: CDR1 MDHEN and CDR2 SYDVKM. In DNA form, the CDR3 reads TGTGCCAGCAGTTTATTGAGTTTCAGGACTACTAGCAATCAGCCCCAGCATTTT. Residues: CASSLLSFRTTSNQPQHF. The full variable domain, rest sourced from reference TRBV28 and TRBJ1-5, is DVKVTQSSRYLVKRTGEKVFLECVQDMDHENMFWYRQDPGLGLRLIYFSYDVKMKEKGDIPEGYSVSREKKERFSLILESASTNQTSMYLCASSLLSFRTTSNQPQHFGDGTRLSIL.